This TCR beta chain was documented in a study of T cells in Graves' hyperthyroidism and ophthalmopathy. Study findings and constraints: Model-based prediction identified ophthalmopathy a median around seven months prior to its onset. The blood repertoire included most of the expanded thyroid clonotypes above 0.001.

Patients aged 18 to 65 had newly diagnosed hyperthyroidism that had lasted under 2 months. Amplified TCR beta CDR3 regions came from RNA transcripts. The study used the HTBI primer set for a first-round RT-PCR of the TCR CDR3. TCRdb reprocessed the multiplex PCR reads via MiXCR and lists one record per CDR3 protein. The sample consists of some 380,000 distinct CDR3 sequences, approximately 13% of them appearing once. This clonotype has ten or more counts. Its target is not known. CDR3 length equals 14 residues. V lost 7 bases to trimming and J lost 4 bases, with 16 bases between them. The origin of this receptor is a man younger than 45 with Graves' hyperthyroidism that later progressed to Graves' ophthalmopathy. The sample taken for sequencing was blood. V and J are TRBV12-3 or TRBV12-4 and TRBJ1-1; D ambiguous. The CDR3 DNA reads TGTGCCAGCACTGGTTACCCGTATGGCACTGAAGCTTTCTTT. Amino acids: CASTGYPYGTEAFF.